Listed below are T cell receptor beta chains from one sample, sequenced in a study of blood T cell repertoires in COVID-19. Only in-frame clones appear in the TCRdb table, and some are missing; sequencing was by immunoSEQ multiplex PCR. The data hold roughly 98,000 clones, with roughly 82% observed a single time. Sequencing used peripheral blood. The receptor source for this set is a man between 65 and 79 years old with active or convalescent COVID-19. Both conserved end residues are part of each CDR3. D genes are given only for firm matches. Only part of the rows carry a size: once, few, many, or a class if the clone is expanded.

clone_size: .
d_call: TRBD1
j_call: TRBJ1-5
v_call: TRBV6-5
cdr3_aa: CASKDRSSPAQPQHF
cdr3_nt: TGTGCCAGCAAGGACAGGTCCTCCCCCGCTCAGCCCCAGCATTTT

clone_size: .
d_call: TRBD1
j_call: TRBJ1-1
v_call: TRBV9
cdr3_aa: CASSVEQGRNTEAFF
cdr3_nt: TGTGCCAGCAGCGTAGAACAGGGGAGGAACACTGAAGCTTTCTTT

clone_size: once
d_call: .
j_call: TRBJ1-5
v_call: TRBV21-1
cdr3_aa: CASSKEIVRGFHQPQHF
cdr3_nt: TGTGCCAGCAGCAAAGAAATCGTCAGGGGTTTTCATCAGCCCCAGCATTTT

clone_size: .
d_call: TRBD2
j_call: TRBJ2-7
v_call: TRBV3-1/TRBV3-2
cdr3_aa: CASSYGLAGPYEQYF
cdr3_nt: TGTGCCAGCAGCTACGGACTAGCGGGCCCCTACGAGCAGTACTTC

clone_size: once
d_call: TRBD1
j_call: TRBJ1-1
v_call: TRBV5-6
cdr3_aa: CASIIGLGQGGTEAFF
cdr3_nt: TGTGCCAGCATCATAGGATTGGGGCAGGGGGGCACTGAAGCTTTCTTT

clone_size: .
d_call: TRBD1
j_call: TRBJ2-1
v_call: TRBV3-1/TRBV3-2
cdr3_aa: CASRPNRGSYNEQFF
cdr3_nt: TGTGCCAGCAGACCAAACAGGGGCTCCTACAATGAGCAGTTCTTC

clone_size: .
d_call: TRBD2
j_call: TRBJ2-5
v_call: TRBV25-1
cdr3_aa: CASSDWRGSVETQYF
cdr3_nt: TGTGCCAGCAGTGACTGGCGGGGGTCGGTGGAGACCCAGTACTTC

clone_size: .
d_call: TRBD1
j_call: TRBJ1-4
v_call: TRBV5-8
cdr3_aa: CASSTGTAATNEKLFF
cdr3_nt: TGTGCCAGCAGCACCGGGACAGCTGCAACTAATGAAAAACTGTTTTTT

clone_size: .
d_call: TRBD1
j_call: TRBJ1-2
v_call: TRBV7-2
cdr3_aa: CASSSRDRGNYGYTF
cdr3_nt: TGTGCCAGCAGCTCCCGGGACAGGGGGAACTATGGCTACACCTTC

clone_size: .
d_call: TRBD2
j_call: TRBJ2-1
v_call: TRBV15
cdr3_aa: CATSRGPRASGGHEQFF
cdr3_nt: TGTGCCACCAGCAGAGGACCTAGGGCTAGCGGGGGACATGAGCAGTTCTTC

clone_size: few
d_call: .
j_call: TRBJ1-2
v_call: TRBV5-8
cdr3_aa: CASSSRGYGYTF
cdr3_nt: TGTGCCAGCAGTTCCAGGGGCTATGGCTACACCTTC

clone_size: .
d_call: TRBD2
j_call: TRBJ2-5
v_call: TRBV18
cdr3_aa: CASSPISGGGKQTQYF
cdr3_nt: TGTGCCAGCTCACCAATTTCTGGCGGGGGGAAGCAGACCCAGTACTTC

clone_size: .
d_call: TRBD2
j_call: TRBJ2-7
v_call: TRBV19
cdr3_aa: CASIPRLDRLTSGNSYEQYF
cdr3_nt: TGTGCCAGTATCCCCCGGCTCGACAGACTAACTAGCGGTAACTCCTACGAGCAGTACTTC

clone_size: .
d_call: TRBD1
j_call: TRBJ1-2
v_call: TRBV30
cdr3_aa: CALRTAGQGANQAWGGYTF
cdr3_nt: TGTGCCCTCAGGACCGCCGGACAGGGGGCGAATCAAGCATGGGGTGGCTACACCTTC

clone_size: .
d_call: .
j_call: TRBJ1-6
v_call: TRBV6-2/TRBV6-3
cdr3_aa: CASSFRDIRAPPLHF
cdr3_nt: TGTGCCAGCAGTTTCCGGGACATTAGGGCGCCACCCCTCCACTTT

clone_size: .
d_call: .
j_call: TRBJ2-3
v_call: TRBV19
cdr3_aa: CATAPGVLTDTQYF
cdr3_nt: TGTGCCACTGCTCCGGGGGTCCTCACAGATACGCAGTATTTT

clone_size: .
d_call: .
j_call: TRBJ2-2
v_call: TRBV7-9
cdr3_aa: CASSASPVLTGELFF
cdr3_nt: TGTGCCAGCAGCGCCTCTCCCGTCCTAACCGGGGAGCTGTTTTTT

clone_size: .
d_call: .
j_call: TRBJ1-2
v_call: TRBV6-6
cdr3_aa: CASNSNYGYTF
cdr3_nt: TGTGCCAGCAACTCGAACTATGGCTACACCTTC

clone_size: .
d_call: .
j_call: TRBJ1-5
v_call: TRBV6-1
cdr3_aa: CASSEGAGNQPQHF
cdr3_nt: TGTGCCAGCAGTGAAGGAGCAGGGAATCAGCCCCAGCATTTT

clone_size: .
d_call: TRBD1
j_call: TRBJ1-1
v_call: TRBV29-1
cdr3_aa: CSVEDPVGDSSGLNPEAFF
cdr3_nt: TGCAGCGTTGAAGATCCCGTTGGGGACAGCAGTGGATTAAATCCTGAAGCTTTCTTT

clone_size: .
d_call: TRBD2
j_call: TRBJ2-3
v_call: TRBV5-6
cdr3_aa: CASSLAGATDTQYF
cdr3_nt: TGTGCCAGCTCGCTAGCGGGGGCTACAGATACGCAGTATTTT

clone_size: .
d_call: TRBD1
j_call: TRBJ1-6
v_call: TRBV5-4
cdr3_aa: CASTEKTGLGSPLHF
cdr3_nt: TGTGCCAGCACCGAAAAGACAGGGTTGGGCTCACCCCTCCACTTT

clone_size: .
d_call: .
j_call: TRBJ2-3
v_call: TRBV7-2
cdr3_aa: CASSHRGANTQYF
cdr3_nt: TGTGCCAGCAGCCATCGGGGAGCGAATACGCAGTATTTT

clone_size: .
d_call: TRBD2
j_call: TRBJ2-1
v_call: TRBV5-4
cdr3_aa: CASSTGLAGGDEQFF
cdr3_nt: TGTGCCAGCAGCACTGGACTAGCGGGGGGGGATGAGCAGTTCTTC

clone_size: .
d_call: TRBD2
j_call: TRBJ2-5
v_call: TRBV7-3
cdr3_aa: CASSAGTSGGQTQYF
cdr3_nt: TGTGCCAGCAGCGCCGGGACTAGCGGGGGACAGACCCAGTACTTC

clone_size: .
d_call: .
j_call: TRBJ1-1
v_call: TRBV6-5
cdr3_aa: CASSYLTQGNTEAFF
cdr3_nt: TGTGCCAGCAGTTACCTGACGCAGGGGAACACTGAAGCTTTCTTT

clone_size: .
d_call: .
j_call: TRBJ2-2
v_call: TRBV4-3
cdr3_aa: CASSQESLTGELFF
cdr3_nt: TGCGCCAGCAGCCAAGAATCACTCACCGGGGAGCTGTTTTTT

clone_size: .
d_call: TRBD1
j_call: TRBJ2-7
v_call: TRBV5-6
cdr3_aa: CASSLDRGAYEQYF
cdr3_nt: TGTGCCAGCAGCTTGGACAGGGGAGCCTACGAGCAGTACTTC

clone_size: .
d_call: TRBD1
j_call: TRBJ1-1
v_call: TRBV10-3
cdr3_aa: CAISRLPGQQNTEAFF
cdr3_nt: TGTGCCATCAGTAGACTTCCGGGACAGCAGAACACTGAAGCTTTCTTT

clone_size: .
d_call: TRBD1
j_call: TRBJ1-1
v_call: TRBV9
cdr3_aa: CASSKGQGTLNTEAFF
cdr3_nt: TGTGCCAGCTCGAAGGGACAGGGAACTTTGAACACTGAAGCTTTCTTT

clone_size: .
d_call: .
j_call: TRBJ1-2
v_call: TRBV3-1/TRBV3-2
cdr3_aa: CASSQGRGVGYGYTF
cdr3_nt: TGTGCCAGCAGCCAAGGACGGGGGGTAGGCTATGGCTACACCTTC

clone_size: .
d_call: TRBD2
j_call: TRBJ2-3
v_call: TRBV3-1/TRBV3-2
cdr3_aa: CASSQDPGGRSDTQYF
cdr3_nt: TGTGCCAGCAGCCAAGATCCGGGGGGGAGGTCAGATACGCAGTATTTT

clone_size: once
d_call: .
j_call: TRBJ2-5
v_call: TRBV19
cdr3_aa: CASSPMRGQETQYF
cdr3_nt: TGTGCCAGTAGTCCAATGCGGGGACAAGAGACCCAGTACTTC

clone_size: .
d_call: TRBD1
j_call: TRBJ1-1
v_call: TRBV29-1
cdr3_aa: CSVPGTENTEAFF
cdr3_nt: TGCAGCGTCCCCGGGACAGAAAACACTGAAGCTTTCTTT

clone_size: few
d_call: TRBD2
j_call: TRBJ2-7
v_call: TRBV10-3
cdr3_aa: CAISESGRDEQYF
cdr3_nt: TGTGCCATCAGTGAGTCGGGGAGGGACGAGCAGTACTTC

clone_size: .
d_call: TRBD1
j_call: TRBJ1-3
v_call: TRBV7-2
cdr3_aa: CASSLLGQSGGPGNTIYF
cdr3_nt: TGTGCCAGCAGCTTATTGGGACAGTCGGGTGGCCCTGGAAACACCATATATTTT

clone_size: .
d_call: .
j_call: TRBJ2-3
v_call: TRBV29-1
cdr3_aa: CSVKPGDRTDTQYF
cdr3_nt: TGCAGCGTCAAACCGGGGGACCGCACAGATACGCAGTATTTT

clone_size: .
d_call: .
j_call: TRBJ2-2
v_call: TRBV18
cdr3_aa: CASSPGEFGELFF
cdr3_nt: TGTGCCAGCTCACCGGGAGAGTTCGGGGAGCTGTTTTTT

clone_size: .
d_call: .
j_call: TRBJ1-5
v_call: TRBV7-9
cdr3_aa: CASSLGGGSNQPQHF
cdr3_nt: TGTGCCAGCAGCCTGGGCGGGGGCAGCAATCAGCCCCAGCATTTT

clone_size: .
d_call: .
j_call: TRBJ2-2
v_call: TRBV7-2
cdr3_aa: CASTVGGVNTGELFF
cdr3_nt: TGTGCCAGCACTGTAGGGGGAGTCAACACCGGGGAGCTGTTTTTT

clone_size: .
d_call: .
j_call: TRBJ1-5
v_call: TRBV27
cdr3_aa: CASSPLNQPQHF
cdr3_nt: TGTGCCAGCAGTCCACTTAATCAGCCCCAGCATTTT

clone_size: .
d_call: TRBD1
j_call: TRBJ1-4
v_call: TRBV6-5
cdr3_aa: CASSYSSRGQGEKLFF
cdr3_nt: TGTGCCAGCAGTTACTCGTCCAGGGGGCAGGGTGAAAAACTGTTTTTT

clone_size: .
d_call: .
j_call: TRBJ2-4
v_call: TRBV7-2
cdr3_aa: CASSLRQGLAKNIQYF
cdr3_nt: TGTGCCAGCAGCTTAAGGCAGGGATTAGCCAAAAACATTCAGTACTTC

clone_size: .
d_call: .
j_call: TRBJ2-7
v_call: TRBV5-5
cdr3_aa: CASSRTGVTSYEQYF
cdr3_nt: TGTGCCAGCAGCCGGACCGGGGTTACCTCCTACGAGCAGTACTTC

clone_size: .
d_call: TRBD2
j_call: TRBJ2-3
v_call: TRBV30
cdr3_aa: CAWSPGTSITDTQYF
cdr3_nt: TGTGCCTGGAGTCCCGGGACTAGCATCACAGATACGCAGTATTTT

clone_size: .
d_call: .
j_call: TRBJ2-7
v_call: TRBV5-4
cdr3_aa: CASSLSPGTSAYEQYF
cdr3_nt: TGTGCCAGCAGCTTATCCCCCGGGACATCGGCCTACGAGCAGTACTTC

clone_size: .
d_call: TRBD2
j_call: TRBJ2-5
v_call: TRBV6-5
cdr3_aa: CASKGQGGEVGTQYF
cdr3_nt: TGTGCCAGCAAAGGGCAGGGAGGGGAGGTGGGGACCCAGTACTTC